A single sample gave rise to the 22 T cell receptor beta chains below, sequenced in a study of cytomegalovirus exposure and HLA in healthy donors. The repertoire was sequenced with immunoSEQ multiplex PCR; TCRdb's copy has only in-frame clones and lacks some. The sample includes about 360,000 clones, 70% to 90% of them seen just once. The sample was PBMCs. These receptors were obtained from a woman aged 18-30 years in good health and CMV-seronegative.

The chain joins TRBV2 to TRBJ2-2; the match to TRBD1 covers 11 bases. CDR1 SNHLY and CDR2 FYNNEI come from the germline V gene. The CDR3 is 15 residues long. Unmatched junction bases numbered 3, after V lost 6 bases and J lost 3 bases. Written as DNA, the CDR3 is TGTGCCAGCAGGGGGACAGGGGGTCACACCGGGGAGCTGTTTTTT. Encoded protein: CASRGTGGHTGELFF.

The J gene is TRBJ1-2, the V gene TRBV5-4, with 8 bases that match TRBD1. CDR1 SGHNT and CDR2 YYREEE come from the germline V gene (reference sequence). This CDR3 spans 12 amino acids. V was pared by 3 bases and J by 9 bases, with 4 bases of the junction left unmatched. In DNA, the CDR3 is TGTGCCAGCAGCTCGACAGGGGAGAGCTACACCTTC. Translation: CASSSTGESYTF.

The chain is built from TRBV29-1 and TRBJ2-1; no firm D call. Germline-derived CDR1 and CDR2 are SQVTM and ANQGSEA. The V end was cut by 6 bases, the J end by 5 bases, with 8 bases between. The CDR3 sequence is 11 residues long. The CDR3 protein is CSVYLNNEQFF. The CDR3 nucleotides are TGCAGCGTATATCTTAACAATGAGCAGTTCTTC.

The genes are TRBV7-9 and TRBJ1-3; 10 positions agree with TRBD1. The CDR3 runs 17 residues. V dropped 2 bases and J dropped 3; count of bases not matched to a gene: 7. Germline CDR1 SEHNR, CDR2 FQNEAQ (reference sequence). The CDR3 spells CASSLHGQGEFGNTIYF. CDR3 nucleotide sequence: TGTGCCAGCAGCTTACACGGACAGGGGGAATTTGGAAACACCATATATTTT.

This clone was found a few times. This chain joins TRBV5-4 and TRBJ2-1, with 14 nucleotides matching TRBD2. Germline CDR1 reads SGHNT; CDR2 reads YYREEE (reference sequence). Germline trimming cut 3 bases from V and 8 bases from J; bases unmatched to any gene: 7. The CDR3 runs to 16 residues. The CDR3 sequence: CASSYEGLAGEDEQFF. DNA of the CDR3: TGTGCCAGCAGCTATGAGGGACTAGCGGGAGAGGATGAGCAGTTCTTC.

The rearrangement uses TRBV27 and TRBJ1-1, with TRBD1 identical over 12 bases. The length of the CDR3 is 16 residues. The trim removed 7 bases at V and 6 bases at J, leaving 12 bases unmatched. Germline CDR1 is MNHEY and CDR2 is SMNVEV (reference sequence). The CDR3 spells CASNRSGTGGRAEAFF. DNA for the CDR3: TGTGCCAGCAATAGATCCGGGACAGGGGGCAGGGCTGAAGCTTTCTTT.

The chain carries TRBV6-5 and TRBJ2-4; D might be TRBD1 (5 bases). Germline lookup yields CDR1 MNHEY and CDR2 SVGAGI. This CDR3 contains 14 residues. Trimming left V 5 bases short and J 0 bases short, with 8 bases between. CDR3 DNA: TGTGCCAGCAGTCCCCAGGGAGCCAAAAACATTCAGTACTTC. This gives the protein CASSPQGAKNIQYF.

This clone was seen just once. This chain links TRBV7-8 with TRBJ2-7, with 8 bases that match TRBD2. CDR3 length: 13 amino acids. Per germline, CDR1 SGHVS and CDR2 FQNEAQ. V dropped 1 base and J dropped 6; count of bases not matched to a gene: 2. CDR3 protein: CASSLDRGGEQYF. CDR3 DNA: TGTGCCAGCAGCTTAGACCGGGGGGGCGAGCAGTACTTC.

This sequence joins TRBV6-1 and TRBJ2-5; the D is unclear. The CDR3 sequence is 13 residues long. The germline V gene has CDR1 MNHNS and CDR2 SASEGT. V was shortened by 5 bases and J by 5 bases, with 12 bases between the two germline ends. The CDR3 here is CASSTMPAETQYF. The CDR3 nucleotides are TGTGCCAGCAGTACTATGCCCGCGGAGACCCAGTACTTC.

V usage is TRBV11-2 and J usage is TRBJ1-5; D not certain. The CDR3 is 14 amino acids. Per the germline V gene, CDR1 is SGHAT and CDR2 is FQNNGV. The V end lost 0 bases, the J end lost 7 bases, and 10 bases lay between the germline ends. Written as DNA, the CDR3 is TGTGCCAGCAGCTTAGATTTGAGTTCCCAGCCCCAGCATTTT. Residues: CASSLDLSSQPQHF.

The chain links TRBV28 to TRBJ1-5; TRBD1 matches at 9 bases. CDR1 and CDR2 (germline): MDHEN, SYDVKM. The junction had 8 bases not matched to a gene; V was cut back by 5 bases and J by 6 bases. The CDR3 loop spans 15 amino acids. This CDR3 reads CASSRDREGGQPQHF. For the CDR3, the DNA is TGTGCCAGCAGTCGGGACAGGGAAGGCGGTCAGCCCCAGCATTTT.

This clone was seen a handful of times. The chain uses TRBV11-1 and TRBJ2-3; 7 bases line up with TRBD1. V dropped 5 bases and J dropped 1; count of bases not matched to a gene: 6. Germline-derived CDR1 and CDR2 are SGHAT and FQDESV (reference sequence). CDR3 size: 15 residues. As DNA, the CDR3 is TGTGCCAGCAGCCGACAGGGCACGGGCACAGATACGCAGTATTTT. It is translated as CASSRQGTGTDTQYF.

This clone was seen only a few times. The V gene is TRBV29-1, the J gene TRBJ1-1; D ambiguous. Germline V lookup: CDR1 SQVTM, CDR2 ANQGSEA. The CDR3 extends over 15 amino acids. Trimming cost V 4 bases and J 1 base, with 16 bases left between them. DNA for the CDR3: TGCAGCGTTGGTAGCATTCTCGGGAGGAACACTGAAGCTTTCTTT. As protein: CSVGSILGRNTEAFF.

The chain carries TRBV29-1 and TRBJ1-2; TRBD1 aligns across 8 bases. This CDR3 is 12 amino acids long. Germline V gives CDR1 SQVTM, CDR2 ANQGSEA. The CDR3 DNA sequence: TGCAGTGTCCGGACAGGGAGTACGGGCTACACCTTC. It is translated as CSVRTGSTGYTF.

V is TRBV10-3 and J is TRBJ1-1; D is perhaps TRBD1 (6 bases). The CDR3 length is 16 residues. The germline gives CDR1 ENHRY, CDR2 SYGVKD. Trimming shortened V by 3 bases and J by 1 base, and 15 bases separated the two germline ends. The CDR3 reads CAISDRDTTKNTEAFF. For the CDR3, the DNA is TGTGCCATCAGTGACCGGGACACGACAAAGAACACTGAAGCTTTCTTT.

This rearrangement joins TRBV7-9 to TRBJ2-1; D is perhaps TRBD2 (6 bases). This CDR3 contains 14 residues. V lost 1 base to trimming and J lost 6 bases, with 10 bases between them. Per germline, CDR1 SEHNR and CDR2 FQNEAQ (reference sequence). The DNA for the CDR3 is TGTGCCAGCAGCTTAGAAGGTAGCGGCAATGAGCAGTTCTTC. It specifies CASSLEGSGNEQFF.

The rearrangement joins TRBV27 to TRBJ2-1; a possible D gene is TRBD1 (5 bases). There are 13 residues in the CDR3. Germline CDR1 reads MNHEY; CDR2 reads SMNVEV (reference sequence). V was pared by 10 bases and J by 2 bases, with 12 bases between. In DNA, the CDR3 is TGTGCCATTGCGATGGGGCCCTACAATGAGCAGTTCTTC. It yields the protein CAIAMGPYNEQFF.

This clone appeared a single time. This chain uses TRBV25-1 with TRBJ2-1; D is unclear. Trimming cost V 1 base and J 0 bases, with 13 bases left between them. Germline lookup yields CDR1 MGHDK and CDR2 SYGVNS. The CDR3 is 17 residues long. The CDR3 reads CASSELVSPSSYNEQFF. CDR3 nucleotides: TGTGCCAGCAGTGAATTGGTTAGCCCGAGCTCCTACAATGAGCAGTTCTTC.

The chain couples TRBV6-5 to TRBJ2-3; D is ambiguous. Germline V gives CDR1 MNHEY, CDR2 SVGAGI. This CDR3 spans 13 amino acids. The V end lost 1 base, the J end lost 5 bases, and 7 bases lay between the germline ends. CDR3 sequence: CASSYFSLDTQYF. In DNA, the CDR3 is TGTGCCAGCAGTTACTTCTCGTTAGATACGCAGTATTTT.

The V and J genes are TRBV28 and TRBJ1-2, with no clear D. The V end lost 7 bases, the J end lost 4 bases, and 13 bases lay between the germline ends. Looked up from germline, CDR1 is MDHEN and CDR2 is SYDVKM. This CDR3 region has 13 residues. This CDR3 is CASTQERIYGYTF. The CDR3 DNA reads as TGTGCCAGCACCCAAGAGAGGATCTATGGCTACACCTTC.

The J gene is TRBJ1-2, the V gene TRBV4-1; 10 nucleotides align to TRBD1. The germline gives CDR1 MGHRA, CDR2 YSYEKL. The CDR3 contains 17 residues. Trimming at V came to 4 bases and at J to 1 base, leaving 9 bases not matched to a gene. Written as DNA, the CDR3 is TGCGCCAGCAGCCGGTCCGGACAGGGGGTGGTTAACTATGGCTACACCTTC. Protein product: CASSRSGQGVVNYGYTF.

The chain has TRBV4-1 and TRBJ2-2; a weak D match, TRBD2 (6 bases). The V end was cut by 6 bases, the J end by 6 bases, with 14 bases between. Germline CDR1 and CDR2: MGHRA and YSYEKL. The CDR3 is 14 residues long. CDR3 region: CASSRLGGPGELFF. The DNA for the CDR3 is TGCGCCAGCAGTCGCCTCGGGGGTCCCGGGGAGCTGTTTTTT.